This record concerns one TCR beta chain sequence. Method: immunoSEQ multiplex PCR; TCRdb's copy keeps in-frame clones and lacks some. The sample includes approximately 290,000 clones, 90% of them seen just once. These data come from a study of blood T cell repertoires in COVID-19. The sequenced sample was PBMCs or T cells enriched from blood (not recorded which). The receptor was isolated from a woman between 18 and 29 years old with acute COVID-19.

CDR3 sequence: CASRQGKTYNEQFF. In DNA form, the CDR3 reads TGTGCCAGCAGACAGGGGAAAACCTACAATGAGCAGTTCTTC. The chain employs TRBV25-1 and TRBJ2-1, with 7 bases lining up with TRBD1. The CDR3 has 14 residues. In germline, CDR1 is MGHDK, CDR2 SYGVNS. The junction had 4 bases not matched to a gene; V was cut back by 6 bases and J by 2 bases.